Here is one T cell receptor beta chain with its context. Profiled with immunoSEQ multiplex PCR; TCRdb holds only in-frame clones, not every one. The sample yields about 67,000 clones, approximately 87% seen once. The data originate from a study of control samples from healthy donors and cancer patients. Germline lookup yields CDR1 SGHDT and CDR2 YYEEEE. This CDR3 comprises 14 residues. The ends were cut back, 7 bases at V and 1 base at J, with 12 bases in the middle. Input material: PBMCs. The chain carries TRBV5-6 and TRBJ1-5; D unclear. This TCR was sampled from a woman aged 45-60 years with head and neck cancer. The CDR3 bases are TGTGCCAGCCGGGGAGGCCGAAGCAATCAGCCCCAGCATTTT. Its protein is CASRGGRSNQPQHF.